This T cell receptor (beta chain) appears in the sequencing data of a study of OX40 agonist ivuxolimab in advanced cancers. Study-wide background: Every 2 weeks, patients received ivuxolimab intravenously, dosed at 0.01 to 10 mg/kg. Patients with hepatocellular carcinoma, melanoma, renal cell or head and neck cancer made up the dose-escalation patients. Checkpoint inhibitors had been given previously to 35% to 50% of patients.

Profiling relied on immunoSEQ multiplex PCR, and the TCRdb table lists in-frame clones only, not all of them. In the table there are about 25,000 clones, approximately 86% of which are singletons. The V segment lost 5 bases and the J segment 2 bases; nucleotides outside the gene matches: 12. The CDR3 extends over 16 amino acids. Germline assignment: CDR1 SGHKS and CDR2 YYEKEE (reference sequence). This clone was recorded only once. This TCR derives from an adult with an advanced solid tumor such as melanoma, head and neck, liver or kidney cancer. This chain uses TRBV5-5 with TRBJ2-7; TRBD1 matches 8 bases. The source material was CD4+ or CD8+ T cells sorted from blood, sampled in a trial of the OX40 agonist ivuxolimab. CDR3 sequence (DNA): TGTGCCAGCAGAGGCCCCCGGACAGGGACGGCCTACGAGCAGTACTTC. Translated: CASRGPRTGTAYEQYF.